This T cell receptor (beta chain) stems from a study of blood T cells in healthy people across ages. Study-wide points: Expanded clonotype changes were possibly confounded by unknown donor CMV status.

Germline lookup yields CDR1 MNHNS and CDR2 SASEGT. CDR3 size: 14 residues. Extractions gave at least 5.5 micrograms of total RNA per sample. Regarding this clonotype: Antigen specificity is unknown. A junction boundary mismatches the germline segment, possibly from a read error.

It was with a sample-barcoded 5' primer and a J-beta primer mix that a second PCR of roughly 7 to 12 cycles was run. MiXCR was run by TCRdb on the 5' RACE reads, yielding one entry per CDR3 protein. The data hold over 550,000 distinct CDR3 sequences, with about 30% observed a single time. This TCR was sampled from a woman of 80 years or more in good health. The chain is built from TRBV6-1 and TRBJ2-7, with 8 bases identical to TRBD1. Sequenced sample: blood. The CDR3 bases are TGTGCCAGCAGGGAAGGCAGGGGGCTCGGCGAGCAGTACTTC. This codes for CASREGRGLGEQYF.